Each of the 6 T cell receptor beta chains below was sequenced from the same sample in a study of control samples from healthy donors and cancer patients. The method was immunoSEQ multiplex PCR; TCRdb's version includes in-frame clones alone and lacks a portion of them. The sample lists over 85,000 clones, roughly 93% occurring once. Sequenced material: blood. All receptors derive from a woman aged 30 to 39 in good health.

CDR3 sequence: CASRASTGGVYGYTF. The CDR3 DNA reads TGTGCCAGCAGAGCAAGTACAGGGGGCGTCTATGGCTACACCTTC. This sequence joins TRBV2 and TRBJ1-2; 9 positions match TRBD1. With 6 bases clipped from V and 4 bases from J, the junction kept 9 bases outside the gene matches. This CDR3 has 15 amino acids. Germline lookup yields CDR1 SNHLY and CDR2 FYNNEI.

The genes are TRBV20-1 and TRBJ2-1, with D hard to call. Trimming cost V 3 bases and J 6 bases, with 6 bases left between them. The CDR3 extends over 11 amino acids. Germline V gene sequence: CDR1 DFQATT, CDR2 SNEGSKA (reference sequence). CDR3 in amino acids: CSASQSNEQFF. CDR3 DNA: TGCAGTGCTAGCCAAAGCAATGAGCAGTTCTTC.

The CDR3 DNA follows: TGTGCCAGTAGTATCGGGCAGCGGACAGGGCGGGCCGAGCAGTACTTC. Protein: CASSIGQRTGRAEQYF. V gene TRBV19 combines with J gene TRBJ2-7; 8 bases are a match to TRBD1. V trimming: 3 bases; J trimming: 6 bases; junction bases outside the gene matches: 13. This CDR3 comprises 16 residues. The germline V gene encodes CDR1 LNHDA and CDR2 SQIVND (reference sequence).

This clone was recorded once. The DNA of the CDR3 is TGTGCCAGCAGTAACTTCAGGGGGGCCTTGAACACTGAAGCTTTCTTT. As protein: CASSNFRGALNTEAFF. The gene calls are TRBV28 and TRBJ1-1, with 7 bases matching TRBD1. V gave up 5 bases and J gave up 0 bases; unmatched junction bases: 9. CDR1 and CDR2 (germline): MDHEN, SYDVKM. The CDR3 is made up of 16 amino acids.

The rearrangement joins TRBV6-5 to TRBJ1-5; D gene unclear. Trimming shortened V by 7 bases and J by 0 bases, and 13 bases separated the two germline ends. The CDR3 length is 15 residues. The germline gives CDR1 MNHEY, CDR2 SVGAGI. The CDR3 sequence is CASNKQERSNQPQHF. CDR3 bases: TGTGCCAGCAACAAACAAGAACGTAGCAATCAGCCCCAGCATTTT.

This clone was seen just once. V is TRBV9 and J is TRBJ2-7, with a possible D match to TRBD2 (6 bases). Per germline, CDR1 SGDLS and CDR2 YYNGEE. This CDR3 comprises 13 residues. V was trimmed by 0 bases and J by 5 bases, leaving 9 bases between them. CDR3 residues: CASSVDGGNEQYF. The CDR3 DNA is TGTGCCAGCAGCGTAGACGGGGGTAACGAGCAGTACTTC.